The 15 T cell receptor beta chains below were found in one sample sequenced in a study of cytomegalovirus exposure and HLA in healthy donors. The PCR employed 60 Vbeta primers together with 13 Jbeta primers. Sequencing used immunoSEQ multiplex PCR; TCRdb keeps in-frame clones, though not all of them. The profile covers some 110,000 clones, with approximately 82% appearing a single time and 20% to 25% taken by the ten largest. Sequencing was performed on PBMCs. Source of these receptors: a young man in good health and CMV-seropositive.

In its sample, this clone was seen once. CDR3 loop: CASITGQGLDGYTF. The DNA of the CDR3 is TGTGCCAGCATCACGGGGCAGGGGTTGGATGGCTACACCTTC. The chain has TRBV28 and TRBJ1-2; tentative D call: TRBD1 (6 bases). CDR3 length: 14 residues. CDR1 is MDHEN, CDR2 SYDVKM, per germline. The ends were cut back, 7 bases at V and 6 bases at J, with 18 bases in the middle.

The chain carries TRBV29-1 and TRBJ1-1, with D unclear. The V gene lost 7 bases and the J gene lost 8 bases, with 14 bases spanning the gap. The germline CDR1 and CDR2 sequences are SQVTM and ANQGSEA. This CDR3 has 11 residues. The CDR3 DNA sequence: TGCAGCGCCGGAGCCGTAACCGAAGCTTTCTTT. Protein: CSAGAVTEAFF.

The V call is TRBV5-4, the J call TRBJ2-6; the D is unclear. CDR1 and CDR2 (germline): SGHNT, YYREEE (reference sequence). This CDR3 region has 14 residues. Trimming pared 2 bases from V and 2 bases from J, leaving 5 bases between. The CDR3 nucleotides are TGTGCCAGCAGCTTCGGTCCTGGGGCCAACGTCCTGACTTTC. Translating gives CASSFGPGANVLTF.

In DNA, the CDR3 is TGTGCCAGCAGTGAGCGGGGGGACTCCTACAATGAGCAGTTCTTC. Its translation: CASSERGDSYNEQFF. The chain uses TRBV2 and TRBJ2-1, with 8 bases lining up with TRBD2. Germline V gene data show CDR1 as SNHLY and CDR2 as FYNNEI. This CDR3 is 15 amino acids long. V lost 3 bases, J lost 0 bases, and 1 base stayed unmatched.

V is TRBV19 and J is TRBJ1-1; maybe TRBD1 (6 bases). CDR3 length: 13 amino acids. Trimming shortened V by 7 bases and J by 0 bases, and 9 bases separated the two germline ends. In germline, CDR1 is LNHDA, CDR2 SQIVND (reference sequence). As DNA, the CDR3 is TGTGCCAGTATAGACAGGCTGAACACTGAAGCTTTCTTT. Translated, it gives CASIDRLNTEAFF.

V is TRBV12-5 and J is TRBJ2-1, with 9 bases lining up with TRBD1. J was trimmed by 9 bases and V by 7 bases; bases with no gene match: 10. CDR1 LGHNT and CDR2 FRNRAP come from the germline V gene. This CDR3 has 14 residues. The DNA of the CDR3 is TGTGCTAGTGCCCCGGGACAGGGATCCGGTGAGCAGTTCTTC. Encoded protein: CASAPGQGSGEQFF.

This clone has a handful of counts. The rearrangement joins TRBV5-4 to TRBJ2-6, with 9 bases lining up with TRBD1. V lost 4 bases to trimming and J lost 0 bases; unmatched junction nucleotides: 5. This CDR3 is built from 17 residues. Germline loops: CDR1 SGHNT, CDR2 YYREEE (reference sequence). Here the CDR3 DNA reads TGTGCCAGCAGCCCCGGACAGGGGAGCTCTGGGGCCAACGTCCTGACTTTC. It yields the protein CASSPGQGSSGANVLTF.

The genes are TRBV27 and TRBJ1-2; TRBD1 might be the D (6 bases). Per the germline V gene, CDR1 is MNHEY and CDR2 is SMNVEV (reference sequence). With 0 bases removed from V and 8 bases from J, the gap between germline ends came to 19 bases. CDR3 length: 16 amino acids. CDR3: CASSLSVGGRVSGYTF. The CDR3 nucleotides read TGTGCCAGCAGTTTATCGGTGGGGGGGCGCGTATCGGGCTACACCTTC.

The chain employs TRBV5-5 and TRBJ1-2; 11 positions agree with TRBD1. CDR3 size: 15 residues. V trimming: 4 bases; J trimming: 3 bases; junction bases outside the gene matches: 5. Germline lookup yields CDR1 SGHKS and CDR2 YYEKEE (reference sequence). The CDR3 nucleotides read TGTGCCAGCAGCCAGGACAGGGGGCAACACTATGGCTACACCTTC. Translated, it gives CASSQDRGQHYGYTF.

The chain recombines TRBV19 with TRBJ1-2; the match to TRBD1 covers 7 bases. J gave up 1 base and V 2 bases, and 7 bases lay outside the gene matches. There are 16 residues in the CDR3. Germline V gene lookup returns CDR1 LNHDA and CDR2 SQIVND (reference sequence). DNA for the CDR3: TGTGCCAGTAGTATAATCCAGGACAGGAGTAACTATGGCTACACCTTC. Its protein is CASSIIQDRSNYGYTF. The full variable domain, in which reference TRBV19 and TRBJ1-2 provide the parts outside the CDR3, is DGGITQSPKYLFRKEGQNVTLSCEQNLNHDAMYWYRQDPGQGLRLIYYSQIVNDFQKGDIAEGYSVSREKKESFPLTVTSAQKNPTAFYLCASSIIQDRSNYGYTFGSGTRLTVV.

This rearrangement joins TRBV7-9 to TRBJ2-3; a possible D gene is TRBD1 (5 bases). From germline, CDR1 is SEHNR and CDR2 FQNEAQ (reference sequence). V was trimmed by 2 bases and J by 2 bases, leaving 14 bases between them. The CDR3 loop spans 16 amino acids. In DNA form, the CDR3 reads TGTGCCAGCAGCTTATGGCAGGGAATATCCACAGATACGCAGTATTTT. Translating it yields CASSLWQGISTDTQYF.

J is TRBJ2-5 and V is TRBV28, with D possibly matching TRBD1 (6 bases). The end of the DNA fits TRBJ2-7 better, so the J call may be wrong. CDR3 length: 14 amino acids. The germline CDR1 and CDR2 sequences are MDHEN and SYDVKM. CDR3 residues: CASSRGDNTYEQYF. The CDR3 coding sequence is TGTGCCAGCAGTCGAGGGGACAACACCTACGAGCAGTACTTC.

This sequence joins TRBV9 and TRBJ2-7; D possibly corresponds to TRBD1 (6 bases). Germline values: CDR1 SGDLS, CDR2 YYNGEE. CDR3 length equals 15 residues. The ends were cut back, 0 bases at V and 2 bases at J, with 12 bases in the middle. In nucleotides, the CDR3 is TGTGCCAGCAGCGTAGGGTCAGGGGACCCCTACGAGCAGTACTTC. The encoded protein is CASSVGSGDPYEQYF. Based on the CDR3 plus reference TRBV9 and TRBJ2-7, the full variable domain is DSGVTQTPKHLITATGQRVTLRCSPRSGDLSVYWYQQSLDQGLQFLIQYYNGEERAKGNILERFSAQQFPDLHSELNLSSLELGDSALYFCASSVGSGDPYEQYFGPGTRLTVT.

On this clone: One end of the junction fails to match germline, which may point to a read error. The rearrangement joins TRBV4-1 to TRBJ2-6, with 7 bases identical to TRBD1. The CDR3 covers 15 residues. Germline CDR1 is MGHRA and CDR2 is YSYEKL. The CDR3 sequence: CASSQFRAGGNVLTF. In DNA form, the CDR3 reads TGCGCCAGCAGCCAATTTAGGGCAGGGGGCAACGTCCTGACTTTC.

The chain has TRBV5-4 and TRBJ1-2; D is possibly TRBD1 (6 bases). This CDR3 is 14 amino acids long. Germline CDR1 is SGHNT and CDR2 is YYREEE (reference sequence). Trimming removed 0 bases at V and 3 bases at J, with 9 bases between. Written as DNA, the CDR3 is TGTGCCAGCAGCTTGGGCGCAGGGGACTATGGCTACACCTTC. It is translated as CASSLGAGDYGYTF.